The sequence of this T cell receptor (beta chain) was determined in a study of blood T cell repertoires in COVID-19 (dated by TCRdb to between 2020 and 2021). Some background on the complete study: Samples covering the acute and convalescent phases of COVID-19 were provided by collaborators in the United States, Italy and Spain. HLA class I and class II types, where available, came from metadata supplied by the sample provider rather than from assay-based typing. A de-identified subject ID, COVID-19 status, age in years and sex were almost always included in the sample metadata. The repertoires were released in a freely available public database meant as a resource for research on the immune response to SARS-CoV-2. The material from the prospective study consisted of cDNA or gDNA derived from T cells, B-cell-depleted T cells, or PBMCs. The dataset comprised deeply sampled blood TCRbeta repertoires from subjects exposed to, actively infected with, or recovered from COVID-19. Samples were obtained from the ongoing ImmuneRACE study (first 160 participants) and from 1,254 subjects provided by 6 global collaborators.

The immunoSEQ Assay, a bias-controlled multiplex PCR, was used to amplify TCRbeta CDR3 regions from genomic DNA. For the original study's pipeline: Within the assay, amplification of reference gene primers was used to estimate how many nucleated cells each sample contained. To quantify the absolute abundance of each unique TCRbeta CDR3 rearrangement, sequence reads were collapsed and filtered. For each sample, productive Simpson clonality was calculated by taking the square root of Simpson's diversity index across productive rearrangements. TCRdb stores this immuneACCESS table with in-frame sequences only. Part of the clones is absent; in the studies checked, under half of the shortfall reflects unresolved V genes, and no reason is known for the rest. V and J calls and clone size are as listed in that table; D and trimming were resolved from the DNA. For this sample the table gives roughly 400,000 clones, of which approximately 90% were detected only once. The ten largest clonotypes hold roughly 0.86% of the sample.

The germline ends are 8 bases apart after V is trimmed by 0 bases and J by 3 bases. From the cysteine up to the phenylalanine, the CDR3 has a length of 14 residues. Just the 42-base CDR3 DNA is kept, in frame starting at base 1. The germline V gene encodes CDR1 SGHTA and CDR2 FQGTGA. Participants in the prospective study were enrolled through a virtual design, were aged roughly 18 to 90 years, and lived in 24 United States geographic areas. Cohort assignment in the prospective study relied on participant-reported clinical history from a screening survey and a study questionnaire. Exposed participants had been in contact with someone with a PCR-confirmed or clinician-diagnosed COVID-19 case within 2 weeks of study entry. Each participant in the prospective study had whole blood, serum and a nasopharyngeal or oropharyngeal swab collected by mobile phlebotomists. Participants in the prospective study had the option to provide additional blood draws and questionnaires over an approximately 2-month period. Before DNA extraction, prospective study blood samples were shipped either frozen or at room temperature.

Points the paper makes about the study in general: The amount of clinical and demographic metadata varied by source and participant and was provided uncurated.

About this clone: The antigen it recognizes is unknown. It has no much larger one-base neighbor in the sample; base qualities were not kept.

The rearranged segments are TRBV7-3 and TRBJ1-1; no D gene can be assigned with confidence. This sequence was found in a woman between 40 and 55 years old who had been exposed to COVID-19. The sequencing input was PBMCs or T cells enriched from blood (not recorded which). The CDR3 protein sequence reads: CASSLTNGDTEAFF. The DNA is TGTGCCAGCAGCTTAACGAACGGGGACACTGAAGCTTTCTTT.